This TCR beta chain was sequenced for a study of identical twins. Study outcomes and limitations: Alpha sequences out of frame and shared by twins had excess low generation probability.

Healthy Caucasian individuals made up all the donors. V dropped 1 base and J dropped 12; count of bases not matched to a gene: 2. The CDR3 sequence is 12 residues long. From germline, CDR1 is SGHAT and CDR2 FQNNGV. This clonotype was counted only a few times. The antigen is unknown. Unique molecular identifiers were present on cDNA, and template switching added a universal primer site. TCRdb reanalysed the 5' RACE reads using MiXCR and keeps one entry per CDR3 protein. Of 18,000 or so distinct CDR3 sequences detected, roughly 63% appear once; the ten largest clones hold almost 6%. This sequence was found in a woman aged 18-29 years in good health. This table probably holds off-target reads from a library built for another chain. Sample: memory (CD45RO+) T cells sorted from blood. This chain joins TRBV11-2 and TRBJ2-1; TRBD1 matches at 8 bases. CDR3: CASSLADRGQFF. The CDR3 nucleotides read TGTGCCAGCAGCTTAGCAGACAGGGGGCAGTTCTTC. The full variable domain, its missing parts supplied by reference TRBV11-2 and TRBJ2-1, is EAGVAQSPRYKIIEKRQSVAFWCNPISGHATLYWYQQILGQGPKLLIQFQNNGVVDDSQLPKDRFSAERLKGVDSTLKIQPAKLEDSAVYLCASSLADRGQFFGPGTRLTVL.